One T cell receptor beta chain is described in this entry. There are a few counts of this clonotype. It has no known antigen specificity. The sample holds no much larger clone one base away, and base qualities are not on file. The library came from 5' RACE. The data were produced on an Illumina HiSeq 2500. A second about 6 to 11 cycle PCR used a sample-barcoded 5' primer and a J-beta primer mix. A template-switch 5' adaptor carrying 12 random nucleotides introduced a unique molecular identifier onto each TCR beta cDNA molecule. Each sample yielded at least 3 million CDR3-containing paired-end reads. All of the RNA was converted into first-strand cDNA using the Mint cDNA synthesis kit, with a TRBC-specific oligonucleotide serving as the primer. Following uracil-DNA glycosylase treatment, all cDNA underwent a first 18-cycle PCR with the universal primers M1SS and BC2_uni_R. In the authors' own workflow: Normalization of each sample was performed by random selection of 1 million high-quality reads, each carrying a distinct molecular identifier. Reads sharing molecular identifiers were discarded rather than binned into consensus sequences. CDR3 identification, clonotype clustering and error correction used MiTCR with a Q25 quality threshold and the strictest error-elimination algorithm. A nonparametric unseen species model using Euler transformation provided a lower-bound estimate of total TCR beta diversity. TCRdb reworked the public reads: Q25 trimming with fastp, MiXCR clone assembly, productive beta chains retained. Rows are unified per CDR3 protein, each entry keeping the most common DNA and genes. The authors' filters were not applied to this entry. The sample table shows 1 million or so distinct CDR3 sequences, and about 25% are seen once. Jointly, the top ten make up approximately 0.7% of the sample.

The data are from a study of blood T cells in healthy people across ages (dated by TCRdb to about 2015). In the study overall: In model experiments, roughly one uniquely barcoded TCR beta cDNA molecule per two T cells was captured by template switching. Age-related changes in TCR beta repertoire diversity were measured in the study by deep sequencing normalized with unique cDNA molecular identifiers. Donors were grouped into four age groups: young (average approximately 15 years), middle-aged (39), aged (about 60) and long-lived (over 80). Two additional independent replicas of 1 million unique cDNA reads from the same blood draw were analyzed for two donors (one aged 18 to 30 and one aged 80 or older).

General findings and caveats noted by the study authors: Since profiling was done on bulk unsorted PBMCs, naive and antigen-experienced compartments could not be conclusively compared. Observed TCR beta diversity per million T cells fell roughly linearly with age, and a significant reduction was already apparent by age around 36. Estimates of total diversity based on one million sequenced T cells were regarded as lower bounds and as underestimates. Donor CMV infection status was unknown, potentially confounding age-related changes in expanded clonotypes. There was a strong correlation between observed TCR beta diversity and the percentage of naive T cells measured by flow cytometry. Compared with the aged group, more naive CD4+ T cells, fewer expanded clones and increased TCR diversity were shown by the long-lived group, suggesting age selection.

The donors were some 36 Caucasian individuals from Russia, aged 6 to 90 years, who were systemically healthy. Around 10 milliliters of peripheral blood were drawn from each donor into EDTA-treated Vacutainer tubes. PBMCs were isolated by Ficoll-Paque density-gradient centrifugation, with at least 6 million obtained per sample. Total RNA was extracted from PBMCs with Trizol reagent, with at least 6 micrograms obtained per sample. For every donor, an aliquot of PBMCs went through flow cytometry to measure the percentages of naive CD45RAhigh/CD27high T cells. From its cysteine to its phenylalanine, the CDR3 spans 13 amino acids. CDR3 DNA only is kept here, 39 bases in frame from base 1. Reading the germline V gene gives CDR1 MDHEN and CDR2 SYDVKM. V is clipped by 10 bases and J by 0 bases, and the sequence between their germline boundaries is 9 bases long. These records were also assigned to another study, of T cells of mothers and their children. The second paper further reports: The donors were nine systemically healthy Caucasian individuals, made up of three mothers and their six children. cDNA synthesis used all of the extracted RNA, with roughly 1.5 ug of RNA in each 15 ul reaction. In the second PCR, the M1S primer introduced both the sample barcodes and 2-4 random nucleotides. Over 8.5 million TCR beta CDR3 reads were obtained for each mother, and 3 million to 3.5 million reads were obtained for each child. TCR recombination output is similarly shaped by thymic selection in related and unrelated pairs, with a minor effect exerted by inherited differences. Normalized repertoire overlap was always slightly but never significantly higher in related than unrelated mother-child pairs. No persistent microchimeric T cell clones were found, with a detection sensitivity of approximately 110 clones per million clonotypes. Deep NGS was used in the study to compare the TCR beta repertoires of mothers and children and to look for features that separate related mother-child pairs from unrelated individuals. The mean age was around 42 +/- 4 years for the mothers and roughly 10 +/- 4 years for the children. Libraries were sequenced on Illumina HiSeq 2000 with 100+100 nt paired-end reads after adapter ligation with NEBNext reagents. To prevent cross-contamination, the mother and child libraries were prepared a month apart and were sequenced in separate runs. For each donor, somewhere between about 450,000 and 2,000,000 distinct TCR beta clonotypes were identified. Naive TCR beta clonotypes were estimated from low-frequency clonotypes matched to each donor's FACS-determined naive share, without sorting.

This clonotype was obtained from a girl aged 2 to 10 in good health. The receptor chain draws on TRBV28 and TRBJ1-4; TRBD1 could be the D gene, as 6 bases match. The sample comprised blood. DNA sequence: TGTGCCAAACAGGGCTCAACTAATGAAAAACTGTTTTTT. It specifies CAKQGSTNEKLFF.